This T cell receptor beta chain was identified in a study of T cell changes during pregnancy in multiple sclerosis. Germline values: CDR1 SEHNR, CDR2 FQNEAQ (reference sequence). The CDR3 loop spans 16 amino acids. The trim removed 5 bases at V and 7 bases at J, leaving 14 bases unmatched. Sequencing used immunoSEQ multiplex PCR; TCRdb keeps in-frame clones, though not all of them. Among fewer than 85,000 clones listed, just under 95% were seen once. This receptor was identified in a female donor with multiple sclerosis, enrolled in a pregnancy study. The sequencing used peripheral blood, collected in the second trimester of pregnancy. The genes are TRBV7-9 and TRBJ2-1; 7 positions agree with TRBD2. The chain's CDR3 is CASSPLGGGRGNEQFF. The CDR3 coding sequence is TGTGCCAGCAGCCCCCTGGGCGGCGGGAGAGGAAATGAGCAGTTCTTC.